This T cell receptor (beta chain) stems from a study of regulatory T cells in long-lasting Graves disease. Study-wide points: Small numbers of samples may have cut accuracy.

The authors built TCR beta libraries using iRepertoire HTBI primers and Arm-PCR of CDR3 regions. From the multiplex PCR reads, TCRdb called clonotypes with MiXCR, one entry per CDR3 protein. The sample consists of under 300,000 distinct CDR3 sequences, about 18% of them appearing once. The sample holds many counts of this clonotype. Antigen: not known. The CDR3 runs to 14 residues. V was trimmed by 5 bases and J by 1 base, leaving 9 bases between them. CDR1 is MNHNS, CDR2 SASEGT, per germline. Time point: newly diagnosed GD, antithyroid drugs for less than 3 months. Extracted PBMC RNA gave rise to the TCR library. These data also formed part of another study, on T cells in Graves' hyperthyroidism and ophthalmopathy. That investigation notes: Clinical symptoms, serum thyroxine, TRAb, thyroid ultrasound and orbital computed tomography informed diagnoses.

The receptor was isolated from a woman aged 30 to 39 with Graves disease. The rearrangement links TRBV6-1 to TRBJ1-3, with D uncertain. The sequencing here drew on peripheral blood mononuclear cells (PBMCs), taken at new diagnosis, from a patient treated with antithyroid drugs. The CDR3 DNA is TGTGCCAGCAGTCGATACGCTTCTGGAAACACCATATATTTT. Its translation: CASSRYASGNTIYF.